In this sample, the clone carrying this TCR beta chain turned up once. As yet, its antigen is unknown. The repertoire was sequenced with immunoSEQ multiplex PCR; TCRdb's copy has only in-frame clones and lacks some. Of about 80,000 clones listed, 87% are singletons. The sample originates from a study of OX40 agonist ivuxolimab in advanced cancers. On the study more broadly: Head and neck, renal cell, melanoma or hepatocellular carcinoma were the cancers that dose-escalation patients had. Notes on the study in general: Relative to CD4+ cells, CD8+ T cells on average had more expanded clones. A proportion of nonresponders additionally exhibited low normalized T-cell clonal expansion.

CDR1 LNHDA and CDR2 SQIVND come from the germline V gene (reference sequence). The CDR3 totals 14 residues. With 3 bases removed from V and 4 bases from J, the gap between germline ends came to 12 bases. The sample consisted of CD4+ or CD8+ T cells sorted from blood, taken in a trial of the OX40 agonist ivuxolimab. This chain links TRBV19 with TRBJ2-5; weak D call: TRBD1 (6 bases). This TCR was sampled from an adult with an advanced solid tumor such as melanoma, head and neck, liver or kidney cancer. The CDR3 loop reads CASSINDRSETQYF. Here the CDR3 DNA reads TGTGCCAGTAGTATCAACGACAGGTCAGAGACCCAGTACTTC.